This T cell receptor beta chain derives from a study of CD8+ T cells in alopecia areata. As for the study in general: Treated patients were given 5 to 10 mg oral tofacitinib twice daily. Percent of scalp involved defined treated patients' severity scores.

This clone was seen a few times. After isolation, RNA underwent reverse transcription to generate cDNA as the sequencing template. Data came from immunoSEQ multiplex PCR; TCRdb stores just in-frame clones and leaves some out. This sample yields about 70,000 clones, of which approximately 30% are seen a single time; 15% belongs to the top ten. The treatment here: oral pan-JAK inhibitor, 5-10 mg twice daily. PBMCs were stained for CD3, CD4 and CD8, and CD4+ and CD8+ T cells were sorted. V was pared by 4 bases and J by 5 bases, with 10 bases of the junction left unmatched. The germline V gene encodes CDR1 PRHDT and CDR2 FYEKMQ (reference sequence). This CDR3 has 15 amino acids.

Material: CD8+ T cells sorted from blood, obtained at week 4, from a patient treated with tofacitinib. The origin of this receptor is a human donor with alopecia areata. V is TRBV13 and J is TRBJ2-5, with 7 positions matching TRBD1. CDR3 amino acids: CASSSPDRAGETQYF. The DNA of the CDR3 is TGTGCCAGCAGCTCCCCAGACAGGGCTGGGGAGACCCAGTACTTC.